The 5 T cell receptor beta chains below all came from one sample that was sequenced in a study of T cell repertoires in cytomegalovirus infection. TCRdb reanalysed the reads using MiXCR and keeps one entry per CDR3 protein. The table has more than 650,000 distinct CDR3 sequences, roughly a third seen once. The specimen sequenced was PBMCs. The receptors stem from a human donor in good health (CMV status not recorded). Some clones in this sample may be carry-over from other donors' samples.

This clonotype was counted ten times or more. The V and J genes are TRBV7-2 and TRBJ2-1; D is possibly TRBD1 or TRBD2 (5 bases each). The V end lost 5 bases, the J end lost 6 bases, and 14 bases lay between the germline ends. Germline loops: CDR1 SGHTA, CDR2 FQGNSA. The CDR3 length is 14 residues. For the CDR3, the DNA is TGTGCCAGCAGCCCACAAAGAGGGACCAATGAGCAGTTCTTC. This sequence encodes CASSPQRGTNEQFF.

The chain is built from TRBV28 and TRBJ2-5; D is undetermined. Deletions cut 6 bases from V and 5 bases from J, with 16 bases between. The CDR3 totals 14 residues. The V gene's germline CDR1 is MDHEN and CDR2 SYDVKM. The CDR3 spells CASRLNDIGETQYF. CDR3 DNA: TGTGCCAGCAGGTTAAACGACATAGGTGAGACCCAGTACTTC.

Concerning this clonotype itself: This likely comes from a read error, as the CDR3 has no conserved phenylalanine or tryptophan at its end. The limits of the CDR3 on the DNA are not certain, so only TCRdb's listed CDR3 is given. This chain links TRBV7-2 with TRBJ2-7. Germline CDR1 is SGHTA and CDR2 is FQGNSA. The CDR3 length is 14 residues, termini included. CDR3 sequence: CASSPSVRIYEQSC.

Notes on this clonotype: The CDR3 does not end in the conserved phenylalanine or tryptophan, so this is likely a read error. The CDR3 DNA reads TGTGCCAGCAGTGAAGGCCCACTCGGTGGGAACACCATATATTGT. Amino acid sequence: CASSEGPLGGNTIYC. V is TRBV6-1 and J is TRBJ1-3; no definite D call. CDR1 is MNHNS and CDR2 is SASEGT in the germline V gene. Trimming took off 1 base at V and 7 bases at J, with 14 bases between the two ends. The CDR3 contains 15 residues.

The chain carries TRBV24-1 and TRBJ2-5, with TRBD2 matching 12 bases. Germline V gene lookup returns CDR1 KGHDR and CDR2 SFDVKD. CDR3 length equals 19 residues. J was trimmed by 3 bases and V by 3 bases; bases with no gene match: 13. This chain's CDR3 is CATSDPRGLAGGPKETQYF. CDR3 bases: TGTGCCACCAGTGATCCCCGAGGGCTAGCGGGAGGGCCTAAAGAGACCCAGTACTTC.